This entry lists 7 T cell receptor beta chains sequenced from one sample in a study of T cells and Merkel cell carcinoma outcomes. The repertoire was sequenced with immunoSEQ multiplex PCR; TCRdb's copy has only in-frame clones and lacks some. The sample shows 6,700 or so clones, about 90% of them seen only once. Material: tumor tissue from Merkel cell carcinoma. The receptors stem from a human donor with Merkel cell carcinoma.

This chain joins TRBV27 and TRBJ1-1; TRBD1 matches 9 bases. Germline-derived CDR1 and CDR2 are MNHEY and SMNVEV (reference sequence). This CDR3 is built from 14 residues. The V and J ends lost 8 bases and 7 bases, in that order; junction bases with no gene match: 11. CDR3 protein: CASRTQGAYREAFF. For the CDR3, the DNA is TGTGCCAGCCGGACACAGGGGGCGTACCGTGAAGCTTTCTTT.

The V gene is TRBV5-6, the J gene TRBJ2-1; tentatively, D is TRBD2 (6 bases). This CDR3 region has 14 residues. CDR1 and CDR2 from the germline V gene are SGHDT and YYEEEE. The V gene lost 2 bases and the J gene lost 3 bases, with 9 bases spanning the gap. The CDR3 sequence: CASSFGGDYNEQFF. CDR3 DNA sequence: TGTGCCAGCAGCTTCGGGGGAGACTACAATGAGCAGTTCTTC.

The chain uses TRBV27 and TRBJ1-6; 7 nucleotides match TRBD1. This CDR3 has 16 residues. With 5 bases clipped from V and 8 bases from J, the junction kept 12 bases outside the gene matches. Germline CDR1 and CDR2: MNHEY and SMNVEV (reference sequence). CDR3 in amino acids: CASSGVGTAPYSPLHF. The CDR3, as DNA: TGTGCCAGCAGTGGGGTGGGGACAGCACCTTATTCACCCCTCCACTTT.

The chain joins TRBV19 to TRBJ2-7, with D maybe TRBD1 (5 bases). This CDR3 is 14 amino acids long. Germline lookup yields CDR1 LNHDA and CDR2 SQIVND (reference sequence). V gave up 1 base and J gave up 2 bases, with 9 bases separating them. CDR3 sequence: CASSIGQDTYEQYF. In nucleotides, the CDR3 is TGTGCCAGTAGTATAGGGCAGGACACCTACGAGCAGTACTTC.

V gene TRBV5-1 combines with J gene TRBJ1-1, with a weak D call TRBD1 (5 bases). The length of the CDR3 is 13 residues. V shed 7 bases and J shed 7 bases, with 17 bases lying between them. Per the germline V gene, CDR1 is SGHRS and CDR2 is YFSETQ. CDR3 sequence: CASRTSYRNEAFF. Here the CDR3 DNA reads TGCGCCAGCCGGACGTCGTACAGGAATGAAGCTTTCTTT.

The chain employs TRBV7-9 and TRBJ2-5; D unclear. V lost 3 bases and J 2 bases, leaving 13 bases between the germline ends. CDR1 and CDR2 (germline): SEHNR, FQNEAQ (reference sequence). The CDR3 loop spans 15 amino acids. CDR3 loop: CASSFGGFRQETQYF. In DNA, the CDR3 is TGTGCCAGCAGCTTTGGTGGTTTTAGACAAGAGACCCAGTACTTC.

This chain links TRBV27 with TRBJ2-1, with TRBD2 matching over 9 bases. This CDR3 has 16 amino acids. The germline CDR1 and CDR2 sequences are MNHEY and SMNVEV (reference sequence). The ends lost 3 bases at V and 1 base at J; junction bases unmatched: 4. The CDR3: CASSFVAGASYNEQFF. CDR3 DNA: TGTGCCAGCAGTTTCGTAGCGGGAGCATCCTACAATGAGCAGTTCTTC.